Following are 19 T cell receptor beta chains from one sample sequenced in a study of shared clonotypes between healthy human individuals. Produced via immunoSEQ multiplex PCR; TCRdb's table is partial and in-frame only. The table includes 2 million to 2.5 million clones, more than 80% detected once. Sequenced sample: naive CD4+ T cells from PBMCs. Regarding subset: CD45RA+ positively selected. The receptors were gathered from a man between 18 and 35 years old in good health. Some clones in this sample may be carry-over from other donors' samples.

V and J are TRBV28 and TRBJ1-5; a possible D gene is TRBD1 (5 bases). Trimming shortened V by 3 bases and J by 2 bases, and 8 bases separated the two germline ends. Germline V gene sequence: CDR1 MDHEN, CDR2 SYDVKM. This CDR3 spans 14 amino acids. CDR3 amino acids: CASSFQGRNQPQHF. CDR3 coding DNA: TGTGCCAGCAGTTTTCAGGGACGCAATCAGCCCCAGCATTTT.

The chain couples TRBV28 to TRBJ1-1, with D possibly TRBD1 on 6 matching bases. Per the germline V gene, CDR1 is MDHEN and CDR2 is SYDVKM. V was trimmed by 7 bases and J by 5 bases, leaving 17 bases between them. The CDR3 loop spans 14 amino acids. The CDR3 coding sequence is TGTGCCAGCACCAACCCCCGGGGGGCGACTGAAGCTTTCTTT. Its protein product is CASTNPRGATEAFF.

The V and J genes are TRBV20-1 and TRBJ1-2, with D hard to call. Trimming left V 4 bases short and J 8 bases short, with 11 bases between. This CDR3 comprises 11 residues. Germline CDR1 reads DFQATT; CDR2 reads SNEGSKA (reference sequence). The CDR3 DNA reads TGCAGTGCTATGGCCGTGAGAGGCTACACCTTC. Residues: CSAMAVRGYTF.

The chain uses TRBV5-8 and TRBJ1-2; D is undetermined. The CDR3 runs to 14 residues. Trimming cost V 2 bases and J 1 base, with 9 bases left between them. From germline, CDR1 is SGHTS and CDR2 YDEGEE. The CDR3 loop is CASSFGPYNYGYTF. CDR3 sequence (DNA): TGTGCCAGCAGCTTCGGGCCGTATAACTATGGCTACACCTTC.

V gene TRBV5-4 combines with J gene TRBJ2-7; tentative D call: TRBD1 (6 bases). The CDR3 consists of 14 residues. Germline lookup yields CDR1 SGHNT and CDR2 YYREEE (reference sequence). Trimming pared 3 bases from V and 6 bases from J, leaving 16 bases between. The CDR3 reads CASSSKQGIGEQYF. The CDR3 DNA reads TGTGCCAGCAGCTCAAAACAGGGTATCGGCGAGCAGTACTTC.

The chain recombines TRBV5-4 with TRBJ2-1, with 8 positions matching TRBD2. CDR1 and CDR2 (germline): SGHNT, YYREEE (reference sequence). Germline trimming cut 3 bases from V and 4 bases from J; bases unmatched to any gene: 9. The CDR3 is 16 amino acids. The CDR3 DNA sequence: TGTGCCAGCAGCTCGTCCTCAGCGGGGGAATACAATGAGCAGTTCTTC. This translates into CASSSSSAGEYNEQFF. Based on the CDR3 plus reference TRBV5-4 and TRBJ2-1, the full variable domain is ETGVTQSPTHLIKTRGQQVTLRCSSQSGHNTVSWYQQALGQGPQFIFQYYREEENGRGNFPPRFSGLQFPNYSSELNVNALELDDSALYLCASSSSSAGEYNEQFFGPGTRLTVL.

This chain uses TRBV2 with TRBJ2-3, with unresolved D. The germline V gene has CDR1 SNHLY and CDR2 FYNNEI. The CDR3 covers 17 residues. The V end was cut by 3 bases, the J end by 1 base, with 17 bases between. The CDR3 DNA is TGTGCCAGCAGTGACGGTCGAACGGTAAGAGGCACAGATACGCAGTATTTT. As protein: CASSDGRTVRGTDTQYF.

The rearrangement joins TRBV19 to TRBJ2-6; no firm D call. V lost 3 bases to trimming and J lost 3 bases, with 9 bases between them. The CDR3 runs 15 residues. Germline assignment: CDR1 LNHDA and CDR2 SQIVND (reference sequence). CDR3 residues: CASSIIGRGANVLTF. CDR3 sequence (DNA): TGTGCCAGTAGTATTATCGGACGTGGGGCCAACGTCCTGACTTTC.

The chain recombines TRBV7-9 with TRBJ1-1, with D perhaps matching TRBD1 (5 bases). The CDR3 loop spans 14 amino acids. V lost 5 bases and J lost 6, with 16 bases in between. CDR1 and CDR2 (germline): SEHNR, FQNEAQ (reference sequence). The CDR3 nucleotides read TGTGCCAGCAGCGGGTGGGAGCTGGGGCCTGAAGCTTTCTTT. This encodes CASSGWELGPEAFF.

This clone occurred a few times. The chain recombines TRBV7-9 with TRBJ2-3; possibly TRBD2 for D (6 bases). This CDR3 comprises 14 residues. With 5 bases removed from V and 4 bases from J, the gap between germline ends came to 13 bases. The germline gives CDR1 SEHNR, CDR2 FQNEAQ (reference sequence). The CDR3 DNA follows: TGTGCCAGCAGCCGACGACTAGACGCAGATACGCAGTATTTT. It is translated as CASSRRLDADTQYF.

J is TRBJ1-1 and V is TRBV30, with 7 positions matching TRBD1. Trimming took 8 bases from V and 4 from J; bases not matched to a gene: 4. The CDR3 runs to 11 residues. Germline V CDR1 and CDR2: GTSNPN, SVGIG (reference sequence). The CDR3 here is CAGNRGTEAFF. DNA of the CDR3: TGTGCCGGGAACAGGGGCACTGAAGCTTTCTTT.

The chain couples TRBV7-6 to TRBJ1-2; D remains unclear. The V and J ends lost 5 bases and 4 bases respectively, with 14 bases between them. The CDR3 extends over 14 amino acids. In germline, CDR1 is SGHVS, CDR2 FNYEAQ. CDR3 residues: CASSPIEQAYGYTF. The CDR3 bases are TGTGCCAGCAGCCCCATTGAGCAGGCCTATGGCTACACCTTC. Filled out from reference TRBV7-6 and TRBJ1-2, the complete variable domain reads GAGVSQSPRYKVTKRGQDVALRCDPISGHVSLYWYRQALGQGPEFLTYFNYEAQQDKSGLPNDRFSAERPEGSISTLTIQRTEQRDSAMYRCASSPIEQAYGYTFGSGTRLTVV.

V is TRBV15 and J is TRBJ2-3; D is unclear. Germline CDR1 and CDR2: LNHNV and YYDKDF (reference sequence). This CDR3 has 16 amino acids. V lost 1 base and J 1 base, leaving 12 bases between the germline ends. The DNA of the CDR3 is TGTGCCACCAGCAGAGGGAATATTGACCGCACAGATACGCAGTATTTT. Protein: CATSRGNIDRTDTQYF.

V is TRBV11-2 and J is TRBJ2-1, with 11 bases lining up with TRBD2. Losses at the gene ends were 5 bases for V and 5 bases for J; bases not matched to a gene: 5. Germline values: CDR1 SGHAT, CDR2 FQNNGV. There are 15 residues in the CDR3. CDR3 loop: CASSAGTSGHNEQFF. The CDR3 coding sequence is TGTGCCAGCAGCGCCGGGACTAGCGGACACAATGAGCAGTTCTTC.

The chain links TRBV6-6 to TRBJ2-7; TRBD2 might be the D (5 bases). Trimming pared 0 bases from V and 6 bases from J, leaving 18 bases between. This CDR3 is built from 16 residues. In germline, CDR1 is MNHNY, CDR2 SVGAGI (reference sequence). The CDR3 sequence is CASSYSGMAGRGEQYF. The CDR3 coding sequence is TGTGCCAGCAGTTACTCAGGGATGGCGGGTCGGGGCGAGCAGTACTTC.

The chain recombines TRBV18 with TRBJ2-7; TRBD1 matches at 8 bases. The trim removed 4 bases at V and 5 bases at J, leaving 10 bases unmatched. Germline V gene data show CDR1 as KGHSH and CDR2 as LQKENI. This CDR3 is 15 amino acids long. The CDR3 DNA reads TGTGCCAGCTCACGCTTACAGGGGGGAGAGGACGAGCAGTACTTC. It is translated as CASSRLQGGEDEQYF.

This clone was seen a handful of times. This rearrangement joins TRBV18 to TRBJ1-1; 9 positions agree with TRBD1. The CDR3 totals 16 residues. Germline V gene sequence: CDR1 KGHSH, CDR2 LQKENI. Trimming removed 1 base from V and 3 bases from J; junction bases left unmatched: 6. The CDR3 loop is CASSPRLGQGYTEAFF. The DNA of the CDR3 is TGTGCCAGCTCACCACGGTTGGGACAGGGTTACACTGAAGCTTTCTTT.

A single count supports this clone. The chain is built from TRBV4-2 and TRBJ2-7; 7 positions match TRBD2. V shed 5 bases and J 3 bases; nucleotides not matched to a gene: 13. Germline V gene lookup returns CDR1 LGHNA and CDR2 YNFKEQ. The CDR3 is made up of 16 amino acids. CDR3 in DNA: TGTGCCAGCAGCACCCGTCGGTCTAGCGGCGACTACGAGCAGTACTTC. This gives the protein CASSTRRSSGDYEQYF.

The rearrangement joins TRBV7-3 to TRBJ2-3; D may match TRBD1 or TRBD2 (5 bases each). V lost 5 bases, J lost 0 bases, and 12 bases lay in between. CDR1 and CDR2 (germline): SGHTA, FQGTGA. This CDR3 has 15 amino acids. The CDR3 reads CASSRDGFSTDTQYF. The CDR3 DNA reads TGTGCCAGCAGCCGGGACGGCTTCAGCACAGATACGCAGTATTTT.